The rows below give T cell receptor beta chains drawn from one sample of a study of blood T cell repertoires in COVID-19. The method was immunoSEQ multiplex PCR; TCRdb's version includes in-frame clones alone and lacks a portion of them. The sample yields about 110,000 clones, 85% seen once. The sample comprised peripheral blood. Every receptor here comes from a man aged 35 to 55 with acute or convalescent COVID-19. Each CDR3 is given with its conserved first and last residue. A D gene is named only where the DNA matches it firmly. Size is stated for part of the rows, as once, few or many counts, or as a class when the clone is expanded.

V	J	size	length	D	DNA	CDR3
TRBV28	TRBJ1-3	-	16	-	TGTGCCAGCAGTACCCAGGGGTCCAACTCTGGAAACACCATATATTTT	CASSTQGSNSGNTIYF
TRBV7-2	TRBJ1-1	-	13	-	TGTGCCAGCAGCTCATACAGGAACACTGAAGCTTTCTTT	CASSSYRNTEAFF
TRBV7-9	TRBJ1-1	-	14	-	TGTGCCAGCAGCTTAAGCTACTCTAACACTGAAGCTTTCTTT	CASSLSYSNTEAFF
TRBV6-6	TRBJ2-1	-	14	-	TGTGCCAGCAGTTACGGGCAGGGCAGCTATGAGCAGTTCTTC	CASSYGQGSYEQFF
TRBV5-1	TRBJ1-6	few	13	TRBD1	TGCGCCAGCAGCCCGACAGGGAATTCACCCCTCCACTTT	CASSPTGNSPLHF
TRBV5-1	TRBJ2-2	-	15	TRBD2	TGCGCCAGCAGCCCGGGGGGGCCGAACACCGGGGAGCTGTTTTTT	CASSPGGPNTGELFF
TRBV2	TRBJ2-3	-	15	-	TGTGCCAGCAGTGCCCGGACAGCGAGCACAGATACGCAGTATTTT	CASSARTASTDTQYF
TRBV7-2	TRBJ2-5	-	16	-	TGTGCCAGCAGCTTAGTGCGGTTGGGGGCACAAGAGACCCAGTACTTC	CASSLVRLGAQETQYF
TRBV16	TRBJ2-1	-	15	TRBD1	TGTGCCAGCAGCCGACTAGGGACAGGGAACAATGAGCAGTTCTTC	CASSRLGTGNNEQFF
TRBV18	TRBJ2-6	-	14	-	TGTGCCAGCTCACCCGACGGGGGGGCCAACGTCCTGACTTTC	CASSPDGGANVLTF
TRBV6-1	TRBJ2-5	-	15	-	TGTGCCAGCAGTGAAGTAGACAGGTGGGGCTTGGGCCAGTACTTC	CASSEVDRWGLGQYF
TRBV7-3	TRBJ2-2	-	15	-	TGTGCCAGCAGCTTAGGGTCTCTAGATAACGGGGAGCTGTTTTTT	CASSLGSLDNGELFF
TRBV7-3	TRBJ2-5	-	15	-	TGTGCCAGCAGCTTGGGAAACAGGGTTGGGGAGACCCAGTACTTC	CASSLGNRVGETQYF
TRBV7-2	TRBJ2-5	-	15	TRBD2	TGTGCCAGCAGCTTATGGGGACTAGCCCCAGAGACCCAGTACTTC	CASSLWGLAPETQYF
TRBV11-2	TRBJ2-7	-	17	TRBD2	TGTGCCAGCAGCTTGAGAGCCGGGACTAGCGGCGCCTACGAGCAGTACTTC	CASSLRAGTSGAYEQYF